This TCR beta chain was retrieved from a study of human T cells and chemical hapten exposure (dated by TCRdb to about 2021). Study-level background: Libraries were combined into a pool for sequencing, and differences in TCR yield between samples came mainly from small differences in library volumes within the pool. The study tracked peripheral blood TCR repertoire changes in vivo during primary and secondary sensitization to the hapten diphenylcyclopropenone (DPC) in alopecia patients. Overall results and qualifications from the work: The number of TCRs above 1 in 1000 frequency did not change with DPC sensitization; there was no evidence of global repertoire structure alterations. Repeated subsampling changed both the strength of the expansion versus patch-test correlation and the threshold at which that correlation became significant.

Trimming removed 0 bases from V and 5 bases from J, leaving 4 bases between the germline ends. The CDR3, from cysteine to phenylalanine, totals 12 residues. Only the CDR3 part of the read is kept: 36 bases, read in frame from the first base. The germline V gene (reference sequence) supplies CDR1 LGHDT and CDR2 YNNKEL. Total RNA was extracted from unfractionated whole blood that had been collected in Tempus Blood RNA tubes. A few healthy volunteers acted as controls for TCR sequencing and had blood drawn at day 0, 2 weeks and 6 weeks. This clonotype was detected many times. What antigen it recognizes has not been identified. Per-base quality was not reported, and no clone a single base away is much larger than it. Library preparation attached unique molecular identifiers to individual cDNA molecules for quantitative, reproducible TCR counting. For every blood RNA sample, sequencing covered both the TCR alpha and TCR beta chains. As for the authors' bioinformatics: The median number of TCRs per sample was 85,000 to 100,000, ranging from about 20,000 to 700,000. V, J and CDR3 annotation of the TCR reads was performed with the Decombinator software suite. To make PS versus PT1 abundance plots, every sample was subsampled to the same number of TCRs (28,000). TCRs were defined as expanded if absent before sensitization and observed at least eight times at the 2-week time point. Clones were called with MiXCR by TCRdb after fastp trimmed the public reads at Q25, and only in-frame beta chains were retained. Records with the same CDR3 protein are collapsed into one entry carrying the most frequent genes and DNA. The V and J calls follow TCRdb's processing rather than the paper's. The sample has about 120,000 distinct CDR3 sequences on record, over 7.5% of them singletons. 1.4% of the sample is taken by the ten largest.

This chain is built from TRBV3-1 and TRBJ2-5, with the D gene uncertain. This TCR derives from a human donor in good health. Some clones in this sample may be carry-over from other donors' samples. Donor details come from another sample of the same person, matched by shared clones. What was sequenced was whole blood. CDR3 reads: CASSQDRETQYF. The nucleotides are TGTGCCAGCAGCCAAGATCGGGAGACCCAGTACTTC.